These 32 T cell receptor beta chains originate from one sample sequenced in a study of cytomegalovirus exposure and HLA in healthy donors. Using immunoSEQ multiplex PCR, the repertoire was profiled, and TCRdb retains in-frame clones only, with some absent. Counted here are around 250,000 clones, nearly 90% occurring once; the ten biggest clones make up approximately 0.34%. Material: PBMCs. All receptors come from a woman aged 18 to 35 in good health and CMV-seronegative.

This clone was counted only a few times. This chain uses TRBV6-5 with TRBJ1-2; D unclear. The ends were cut back, 0 bases at V and 3 bases at J, with 8 bases in the middle. Germline values: CDR1 MNHEY, CDR2 SVGAGI. This CDR3 is 14 amino acids long. The DNA of the CDR3 is TGTGCCAGCAGTTACTCTGCAGAAGACTATGGCTACACCTTC. Its translation: CASSYSAEDYGYTF.

This clone has only one observation. The chain employs TRBV18 and TRBJ2-7, with TRBD1 matching 9 bases. Germline V lookup: CDR1 KGHSH, CDR2 LQKENI. Unmatched junction bases numbered 1, after V lost 6 bases and J lost 4 bases. This CDR3 has 12 residues. CDR3 protein: CASSGTGYEQYF. DNA for the CDR3: TGTGCCAGCTCGGGGACAGGGTACGAGCAGTACTTC.

The chain uses TRBV18 and TRBJ2-2; D may be TRBD1 (6 bases). The CDR3 is 14 residues long. V lost 6 bases and J 3 bases, leaving 11 bases between the germline ends. CDR1 KGHSH and CDR2 LQKENI come from the germline V gene. The CDR3 loop reads CASSPGQHTGELFF. CDR3 nucleotide sequence: TGTGCCAGCTCCCCTGGACAGCACACCGGGGAGCTGTTTTTT.

CDR3 bases: TGCGCCAGCAGCCCGGAGGGACTACCCTCTAGTCCGCAGTATTTT. Translated: CASSPEGLPSSPQYF. J is TRBJ2-3 and V is TRBV5-1; TRBD2 matches 7 bases. The CDR3 has 15 residues. CDR1 and CDR2 from the germline V gene are SGHRS and YFSETQ. Trimming removed 4 bases from V and 10 bases from J; junction bases left unmatched: 15.

The CDR3 region has the DNA TGTGCCAGCAGCCCTCAGGGTCCCTATAATTCACCCCTCCACTTT. Translation: CASSPQGPYNSPLHF. The rearrangement joins TRBV7-9 to TRBJ1-6, with a weak D call TRBD1 (5 bases). The germline CDR1 and CDR2 sequences are SEHNR and FQNEAQ (reference sequence). With 5 bases removed from V and 2 bases from J, the gap between germline ends came to 10 bases. This CDR3 comprises 15 residues.

The chain couples TRBV6-1 to TRBJ1-1; D ambiguous. V lost 2 bases and J lost 8, with 12 bases in between. Germline CDR1 reads MNHNS; CDR2 reads SASEGT. The CDR3 covers 13 residues. CDR3 protein: CASSEWTGIEAFF. DNA of the CDR3: TGTGCCAGCAGTGAATGGACCGGGATCGAAGCTTTCTTT.

This rearrangement joins TRBV13 to TRBJ1-2, with 11 positions matching TRBD1. Per the germline V gene, CDR1 is PRHDT and CDR2 is FYEKMQ (reference sequence). The CDR3 loop spans 17 amino acids. The trim removed 4 bases at V and 8 bases at J, leaving 15 bases unmatched. Here the CDR3 DNA reads TGTGCCAGCAGCTCCCGGACAGGGGGCGCGCTGAACCTCGGCTACACCTTC. It specifies CASSSRTGGALNLGYTF.

This chain uses TRBV30 with TRBJ1-2; D might be TRBD1 (5 bases). Germline lookup yields CDR1 GTSNPN and CDR2 SVGIG (reference sequence). This CDR3 contains 14 residues. Trimming pared 4 bases from V and 3 bases from J, leaving 15 bases between. The chain's CDR3 is CAWTSPGQDYGYTF. In nucleotides, the CDR3 is TGTGCCTGGACCTCCCCCGGACAAGACTATGGCTACACCTTC.

This clone was detected a few times. The chain is built from TRBV5-4 and TRBJ1-1; 8 bases map to TRBD1. With V trimmed by 3 bases and J by 1 base, 2 bases remained unmatched. Germline CDR1 is SGHNT and CDR2 is YYREEE (reference sequence). The CDR3 is 14 residues long. CDR3 DNA sequence: TGTGCCAGCAGCTCCGGACAGGGGAACACTGAAGCTTTCTTT. This sequence encodes CASSSGQGNTEAFF.

The chain joins TRBV27 to TRBJ2-7; 8 bases align to TRBD1. This CDR3 is built from 13 residues. V gave up 4 bases and J gave up 3 bases; unmatched junction bases: 2. In germline, CDR1 is MNHEY, CDR2 SMNVEV (reference sequence). CDR3 residues: CASSSGTGYEQYF. The CDR3 coding sequence is TGTGCCAGCAGTTCGGGGACAGGCTACGAGCAGTACTTC.

A few counts support this clone. This sequence joins TRBV12-5 and TRBJ1-2; 7 bases align to TRBD1. The CDR3 spans 13 residues. CDR1 and CDR2 from the germline V gene are LGHNT and FRNRAP. The trim removed 2 bases at V and 7 bases at J, leaving 4 bases unmatched. As DNA, the CDR3 is TGTGCTAGTGGTTTGCTGAACAGGGGTGGCTACACCTTC. This translates into CASGLLNRGGYTF.

V gene TRBV5-6 combines with J gene TRBJ2-1, with a tentative D call TRBD2 (6 bases). This CDR3 contains 16 residues. Germline V gene lookup returns CDR1 SGHDT and CDR2 YYEEEE. Trimming shortened V by 3 bases and J by 9 bases, and 22 bases separated the two germline ends. CDR3 bases: TGTGCCAGCAGCTCAAGAACTACGGGACTTTTCAGTGAGCAGTTCTTC. It codes for CASSSRTTGLFSEQFF.

The chain combines TRBV11-3 with TRBJ2-7, with D unclear. Germline loops: CDR1 SGHNT, CDR2 YENEEA. The CDR3 has 14 residues. V shed 2 bases and J shed 0 bases, with 8 bases lying between them. The chain's CDR3 is CASSLNQASYEQYF. CDR3 nucleotides: TGTGCCAGCAGCTTAAATCAGGCCTCCTACGAGCAGTACTTC.

This chain joins TRBV11-2 and TRBJ2-3, with TRBD1 as a possible D gene (5 bases). CDR1 and CDR2 (germline): SGHAT, FQNNGV. V gave up 5 bases and J gave up 4 bases, with 13 bases separating them. CDR3 length equals 14 residues. The CDR3 nucleotides read TGTGCCAGCAGCACCCCCCGACAGTCAGATACGCAGTATTTT. Amino acid sequence: CASSTPRQSDTQYF.

This clone was seen a handful of times. The J gene is TRBJ1-1, the V gene TRBV4-2, with D unresolved. CDR3 size: 14 residues. Germline lookup yields CDR1 LGHNA and CDR2 YNFKEQ. Trimming took off 4 bases at V and 1 base at J, with 10 bases between the two ends. As DNA, the CDR3 is TGTGCCAGCAGCCGGCTCCATACGAACACTGAAGCTTTCTTT. It specifies CASSRLHTNTEAFF.

The DNA for the CDR3 is TGTGCCAGCAGCTCAACAGGGTTTGGGGCTTTCTTT. Its protein product is CASSSTGFGAFF. V and J are TRBV7-9 and TRBJ1-1; D perhaps matches TRBD1 (6 bases). Per the germline V gene, CDR1 is SEHNR and CDR2 is FQNEAQ (reference sequence). Trimming took off 4 bases at V and 11 bases at J, with 14 bases between the two ends. This CDR3 comprises 12 residues.

The chain employs TRBV5-3 and TRBJ2-7; TRBD1 is a possible D gene (6 bases). TRBV5-3 is treated as an ORF (open reading frame) with a function not yet certain. CDR3 length: 19 amino acids. The V end lost 0 bases, the J end lost 4 bases, and 26 bases lay between the germline ends. The chain's CDR3 is CARSLAGVLGQRNVYEQYV. Written as DNA, the CDR3 is TGTGCCAGAAGCTTGGCAGGTGTACTTGGACAGAGAAACGTATACGAGCAGTACGTC.

The V call is TRBV5-6, the J call TRBJ1-1; D ambiguous. Trimming stripped 2 bases from V and 1 base from J, with 6 bases between. Looked up from germline, CDR1 is SGHDT and CDR2 is YYEEEE. The CDR3 has 13 residues. The CDR3: CASSFLANTEAFF. The CDR3 DNA is TGTGCCAGCAGCTTTCTGGCGAACACTGAAGCTTTCTTT.

V usage is TRBV5-6 and J usage is TRBJ2-5; 13 bases are a match to TRBD2. Looked up from germline, CDR1 is SGHDT and CDR2 is YYEEEE. The junction had 14 bases not matched to a gene; V was cut back by 3 bases and J by 6 bases. This CDR3 is built from 18 residues. The CDR3 is CASSSRLAGGILRQTQYF. The CDR3 bases are TGTGCCAGCAGCTCCCGACTAGCGGGGGGCATCCTCAGGCAGACCCAGTACTTC. Full variable domain (rest looked up from reference TRBV5-6 and TRBJ2-5): DAGVTQSPTHLIKTRGQQVTLRCSPKSGHDTVSWYQQALGQGPQFIFQYYEEEERQRGNFPDRFSGHQFPNYSSELNVNALLLGDSALYLCASSSRLAGGILRQTQYFGPGTRLLVL.

The chain carries TRBV7-9 and TRBJ1-2; 9 nucleotides align to TRBD1. The CDR3 sequence is 14 residues long. Germline lookup yields CDR1 SEHNR and CDR2 FQNEAQ (reference sequence). J gave up 8 bases and V 5 bases, and 9 bases lay outside the gene matches. The CDR3 reads CASSVLDRGYGYTF. The DNA for the CDR3 is TGTGCCAGCAGCGTTCTGGACAGGGGATACGGCTACACCTTC.

This sequence joins TRBV7-6 and TRBJ2-7; 10 bases map to TRBD1. CDR3 length: 15 residues. The J segment lost 4 bases and the V segment lost 1 base, leaving 4 bases of the junction unmatched. Germline V gene data show CDR1 as SGHVS and CDR2 as FNYEAQ. CDR3 protein: CASSLVGTGEYEQYF. CDR3 bases: TGTGCCAGCAGCTTAGTAGGGACAGGGGAATACGAGCAGTACTTC.

This chain uses TRBV7-9 with TRBJ1-2, with D unclear. This CDR3 region has 12 residues. Trimming left V 3 bases short and J 2 bases short, with 4 bases between. The germline V gene has CDR1 SEHNR and CDR2 FQNEAQ (reference sequence). CDR3 bases: TGTGCCAGCAGCTTCAGAAACTATGGCTACACCTTC. It yields the protein CASSFRNYGYTF.

The chain recombines TRBV9 with TRBJ2-5; tentative D call: TRBD2 (7 bases). Trimming cost V 3 bases and J 5 bases, with 11 bases left between them. The germline V gene has CDR1 SGDLS and CDR2 YYNGEE. The CDR3 totals 13 residues. CDR3 region: CASSAAGAETQYF. For the CDR3, the DNA is TGTGCCAGCAGCGCCGCGGGGGCGGAGACCCAGTACTTC.

The rearrangement joins TRBV19 to TRBJ2-5; possibly TRBD2 for D (6 bases). Germline CDR1 reads LNHDA; CDR2 reads SQIVND (reference sequence). The length of the CDR3 is 13 residues. The germline V and J ends were trimmed by 4 bases and 3 bases, with 9 bases remaining between them. CDR3 protein: CASSTGGEETQYF. The CDR3 DNA reads as TGTGCCAGTAGTACCGGGGGAGAAGAGACCCAGTACTTC.

This sequence joins TRBV9 and TRBJ1-5; 10 bases are shared with TRBD1. Unmatched junction bases numbered 7, after V lost 2 bases and J lost 11 bases. The V gene's germline CDR1 is SGDLS and CDR2 YYNGEE. CDR3 length equals 14 residues. CDR3 loop: CASSVGQGRSAQHF. CDR3 DNA sequence: TGTGCCAGCAGCGTGGGACAGGGGAGGAGCGCCCAGCATTTT.

This clone has just a few counts. V usage is TRBV9 and J usage is TRBJ2-2, with D possibly matching TRBD2 (7 bases). The germline gives CDR1 SGDLS, CDR2 YYNGEE. The length of the CDR3 is 16 residues. The V end was cut by 4 bases, the J end by 3 bases, with 16 bases between. The CDR3 loop is CASSPRWGGDTGELFF. The DNA for the CDR3 is TGTGCCAGCAGCCCCAGGTGGGGGGGCGACACCGGGGAGCTGTTTTTT. Full variable domain (remainder filled in from reference TRBV9 and TRBJ2-2): DSGVTQTPKHLITATGQRVTLRCSPRSGDLSVYWYQQSLDQGLQFLIQYYNGEERAKGNILERFSAQQFPDLHSELNLSSLELGDSALYFCASSPRWGGDTGELFFGEGSRLTVL.

The V gene is TRBV7-9, the J gene TRBJ2-7; TRBD1 matches at 8 bases. Trimming cost V 1 base and J 12 bases; bases outside gene matches: 2. Germline-derived CDR1 and CDR2 are SEHNR and FQNEAQ (reference sequence). The CDR3 contains 11 residues. CDR3 nucleotide sequence: TGTGCCAGCAGCTTAGGGGACAGGCCGTACTTC. This translates into CASSLGDRPYF.

The V and J genes are TRBV5-4 and TRBJ2-1; D is undetermined. The germline V and J ends were trimmed by 2 bases and 6 bases, with 9 bases remaining between them. The CDR3 totals 13 residues. Germline V gene sequence: CDR1 SGHNT, CDR2 YYREEE (reference sequence). In nucleotides, the CDR3 is TGTGCCAGCAGCTTTACCGGTTCCAATGAGCAGTTCTTC. Its translation is CASSFTGSNEQFF.

The J gene is TRBJ2-7, the V gene TRBV7-2; D is perhaps TRBD2 (6 bases). The CDR3 consists of 14 residues. Germline CDR1 and CDR2: SGHTA and FQGNSA. The ends were cut back, 4 bases at V and 1 base at J, with 11 bases in the middle. DNA of the CDR3: TGTGCCAGCAGCTCGGACGGGGGTTCCTACGAGCAGTACTTC. Translation gives CASSSDGGSYEQYF.

The gene calls are TRBV11-2 and TRBJ2-7, with 8 bases matching TRBD1. This CDR3 has 14 residues. After removal of 4 bases from V and 4 bases from J, the junction contained 6 bases not matched to a gene. CDR1 SGHAT and CDR2 FQNNGV come from the germline V gene. CDR3 in DNA: TGTGCCAGCAGCTACCGACAGGGGCGATACGAGCAGTACGTC. Residues: CASSYRQGRYEQYV.

The chain employs TRBV5-6 and TRBJ1-1; 10 bases fit TRBD1. CDR1 is SGHDT and CDR2 is YYEEEE in the germline V gene. The CDR3 is 14 residues long. Germline trimming cut 9 bases from V and 0 bases from J; bases unmatched to any gene: 5. The CDR3 reads CATIDRGLNTEAFF. In nucleotides, the CDR3 is TGTGCCACCATAGACAGGGGGCTGAACACTGAAGCTTTCTTT.

The chain combines TRBV7-6 with TRBJ2-5, with TRBD2 as a possible D gene (6 bases). The V and J ends lost 1 base and 5 bases respectively, with 20 bases between them. Per germline, CDR1 SGHVS and CDR2 FNYEAQ. This CDR3 region has 17 residues. The CDR3 sequence: CASSLEFWGTGGETQYF. The CDR3 nucleotides are TGTGCCAGCAGCTTAGAGTTCTGGGGTACTGGGGGGGAGACCCAGTACTTC.